Below, one T cell receptor beta chain is given with its context. The antigen is unknown. Only in-frame clones appear in the TCRdb table, and some are missing; sequencing was by immunoSEQ multiplex PCR. The table records 25,000 to 35,000 clones, around 80% of them present only once. The data stem from a study of OX40 agonist ivuxolimab in advanced cancers. In the study overall: Eligibility admitted prior anti-PD-1, anti-PD-L1 or anti-CTLA-4 therapy; roughly 40% had some. Findings of the study overall: Circulating CD4+ and CD8+ T cells showed clonal expansion by week 6 at 0.1 to 3.0 mg/kg.

Blood samples were obtained at baseline, cycle 4 day 1, and cycle 7 day 1. The sequence derives from an adult with an advanced solid tumor such as melanoma, head and neck, liver or kidney cancer. The source was CD4+ or CD8+ T cells sorted from blood, collected in a trial of the OX40 agonist ivuxolimab.

DNA of the CDR3: TGTGCCAGCAGTTTTTCTGGGGGCTTAAACATTCAGTACTTC. Amino acids: CASSFSGGLNIQYF. V and J are TRBV28 and TRBJ2-4, with D possibly TRBD1 on 6 matching bases. Germline CDR1 is MDHEN and CDR2 is SYDVKM. This CDR3 has 14 amino acids. The germline V and J ends were trimmed by 3 bases and 6 bases, with 12 bases remaining between them.